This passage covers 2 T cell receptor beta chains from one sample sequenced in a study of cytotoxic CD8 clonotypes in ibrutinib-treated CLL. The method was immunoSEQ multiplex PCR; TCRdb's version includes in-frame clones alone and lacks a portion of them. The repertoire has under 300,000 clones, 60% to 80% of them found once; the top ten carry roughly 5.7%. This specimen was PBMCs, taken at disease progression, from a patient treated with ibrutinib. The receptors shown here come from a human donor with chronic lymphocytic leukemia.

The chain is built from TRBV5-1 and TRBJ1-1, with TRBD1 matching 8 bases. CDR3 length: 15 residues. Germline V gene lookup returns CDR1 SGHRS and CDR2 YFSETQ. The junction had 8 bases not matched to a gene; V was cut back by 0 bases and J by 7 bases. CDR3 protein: CASSLVQGDILEAFF. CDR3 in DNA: TGCGCCAGCAGCTTGGTACAGGGGGATATCCTTGAAGCTTTCTTT.

The CDR3 region has the DNA TGTGCCAGCAGCCTAGGACAGGGGGAGTCTGGCTACACCTTC. Amino acids: CASSLGQGESGYTF. V and J are TRBV5-8 and TRBJ1-2; the match to TRBD1 covers 10 bases. The V gene's germline CDR1 is SGHTS and CDR2 YDEGEE. Trimming at V came to 4 bases and at J to 7 bases, leaving 7 bases not matched to a gene. This CDR3 spans 14 amino acids. The complete variable domain, with remaining parts taken from reference TRBV5-8 and TRBJ1-2, reads EAGVTQSPTHLIKTRGQQATLRCSPISGHTSVYWYQQALGLGLQFLLWYDEGEERNRGNFPPRFSGRQFPNYSSELNVNALELEDSALYLCASSLGQGESGYTFGSGTRLTVV.